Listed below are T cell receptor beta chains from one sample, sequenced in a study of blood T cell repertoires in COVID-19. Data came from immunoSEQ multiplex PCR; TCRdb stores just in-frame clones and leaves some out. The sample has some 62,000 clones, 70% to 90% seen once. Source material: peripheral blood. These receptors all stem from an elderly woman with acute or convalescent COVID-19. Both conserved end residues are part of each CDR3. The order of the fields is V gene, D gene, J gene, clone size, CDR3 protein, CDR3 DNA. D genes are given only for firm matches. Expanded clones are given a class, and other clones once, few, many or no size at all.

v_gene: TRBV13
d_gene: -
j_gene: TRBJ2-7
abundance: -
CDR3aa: CASKSDSYEQYF
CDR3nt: TGTGCCAGCAAGAGTGACTCCTACGAGCAGTACTTC

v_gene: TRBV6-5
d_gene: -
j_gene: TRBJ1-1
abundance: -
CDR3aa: CASSYRGSLRNTEAFF
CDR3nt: TGTGCCAGCAGTTATAGGGGGAGCCTACGGAACACTGAAGCTTTCTTT

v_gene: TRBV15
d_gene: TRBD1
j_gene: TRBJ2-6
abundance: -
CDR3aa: CATSSPGQVLYGANVLTF
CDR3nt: TGTGCCACCAGCAGTCCGGGACAGGTTCTTTATGGGGCCAACGTCCTGACTTTC

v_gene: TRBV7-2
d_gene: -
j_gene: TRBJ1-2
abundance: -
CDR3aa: CASSFRPDSAYGYTF
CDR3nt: TGTGCCAGCAGCTTCCGCCCGGACTCAGCCTATGGCTACACCTTC

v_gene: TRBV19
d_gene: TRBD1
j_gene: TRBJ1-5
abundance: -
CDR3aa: CASSLMTGIRYQPQHF
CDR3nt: TGTGCCAGTAGTTTAATGACAGGGATTAGGTATCAGCCCCAGCATTTT

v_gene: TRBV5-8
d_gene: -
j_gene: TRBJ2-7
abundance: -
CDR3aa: CASSPQGKTYEQYF
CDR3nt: TGTGCCAGCAGCCCGCAGGGGAAAACCTACGAGCAGTACTTC

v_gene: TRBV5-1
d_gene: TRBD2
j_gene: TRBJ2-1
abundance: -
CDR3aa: CASSLSPAGVGNEQFF
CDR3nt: TGCGCCAGCAGCTTGTCCCCAGCGGGGGTTGGGAATGAGCAGTTCTTC

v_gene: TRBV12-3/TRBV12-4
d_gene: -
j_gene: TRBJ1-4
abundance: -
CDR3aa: CASSPQVAEKLFF
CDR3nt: TGTGCCAGCAGCCCACAGGTTGCTGAAAAACTGTTTTTT

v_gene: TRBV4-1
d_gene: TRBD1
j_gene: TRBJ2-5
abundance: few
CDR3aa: CASSQPDRASQETQYF
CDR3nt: TGCGCCAGCAGCCAGCCGGACAGGGCTAGCCAAGAGACCCAGTACTTC

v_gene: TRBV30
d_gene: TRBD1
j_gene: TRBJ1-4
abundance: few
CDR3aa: CAWGTTGGWEKLFF
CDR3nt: TGTGCCTGGGGCACGACAGGGGGTTGGGAAAAACTGTTTTTT

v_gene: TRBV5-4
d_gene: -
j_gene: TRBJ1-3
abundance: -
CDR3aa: CASSLQGAGNTIYF
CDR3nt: TGTGCCAGCAGCTTACAGGGAGCTGGAAACACCATATATTTT

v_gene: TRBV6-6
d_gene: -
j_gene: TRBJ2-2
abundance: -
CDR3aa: CASRRESDTNTGELFF
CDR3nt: TGTGCCAGCAGAAGGGAGAGCGACACGAACACCGGGGAGCTGTTTTTT

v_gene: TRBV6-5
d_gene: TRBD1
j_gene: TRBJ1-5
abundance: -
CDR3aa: CASSSTGVHQPQHF
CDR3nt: TGTGCCAGCAGTTCGACAGGGGTACATCAGCCCCAGCATTTT

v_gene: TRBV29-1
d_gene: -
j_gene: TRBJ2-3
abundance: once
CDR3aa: CSVVEDTQYF
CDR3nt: TGCAGCGTTGTGGAGGATACGCAGTATTTT

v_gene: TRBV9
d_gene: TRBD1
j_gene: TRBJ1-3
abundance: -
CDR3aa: CASSVQGAYSGNTIYF
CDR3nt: TGTGCCAGCAGCGTGCAGGGGGCTTACTCTGGAAACACCATATATTTT

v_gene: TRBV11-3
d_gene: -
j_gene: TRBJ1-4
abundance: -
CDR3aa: CASSFRQGGELFF
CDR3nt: TGTGCCAGCAGCTTCCGGCAGGGTGGGGAACTGTTTTTT

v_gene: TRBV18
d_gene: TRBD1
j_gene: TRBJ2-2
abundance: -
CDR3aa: CASSPGTGLNTGELFF
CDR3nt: TGTGCCAGCTCACCGGGGACAGGGCTAAACACCGGGGAGCTGTTTTTT

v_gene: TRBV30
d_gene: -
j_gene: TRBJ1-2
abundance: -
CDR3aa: CAWSVRGGWGYTF
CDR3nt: TGTGCCTGGAGTGTACGGGGGGGATGGGGCTACACCTTC

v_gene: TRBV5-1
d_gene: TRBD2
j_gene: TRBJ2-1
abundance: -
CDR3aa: CASSLPTSGGYNEQFF
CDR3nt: TGCGCCAGCAGCCTCCCGACTAGCGGGGGATACAATGAGCAGTTCTTC

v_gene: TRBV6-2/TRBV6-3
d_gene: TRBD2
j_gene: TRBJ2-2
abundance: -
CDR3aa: CASSFAGGGELFF
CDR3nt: TGTGCCAGCAGTTTCGCGGGGGGCGGGGAGCTGTTTTTT

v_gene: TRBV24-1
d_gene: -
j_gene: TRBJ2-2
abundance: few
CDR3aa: CATSSPAEGYTGELFF
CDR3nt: TGTGCCACCAGTTCCCCGGCGGAGGGTTACACCGGGGAGCTGTTTTTT

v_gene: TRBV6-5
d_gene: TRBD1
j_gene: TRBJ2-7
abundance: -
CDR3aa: CASSYSERRGKYEQYF
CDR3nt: TGTGCCAGCAGTTACTCCGAGCGCAGGGGGAAGTACGAGCAGTACTTC

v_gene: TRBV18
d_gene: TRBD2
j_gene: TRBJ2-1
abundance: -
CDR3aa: CASSPGETSGGAYNEQFF
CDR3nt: TGTGCCAGCTCACCCGGTGAGACTAGCGGGGGAGCCTACAATGAGCAGTTCTTC

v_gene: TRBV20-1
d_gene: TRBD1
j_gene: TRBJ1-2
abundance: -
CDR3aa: CSASQGDYGYTF
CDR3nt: TGCAGTGCTAGTCAGGGGGACTATGGCTACACCTTC

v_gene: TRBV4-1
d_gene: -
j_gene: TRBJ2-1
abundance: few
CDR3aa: CASSQPLRTGGRNNEQFF
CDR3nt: TGCGCCAGCAGCCAACCTCTTCGGACTGGGGGGAGGAACAATGAGCAGTTCTTC

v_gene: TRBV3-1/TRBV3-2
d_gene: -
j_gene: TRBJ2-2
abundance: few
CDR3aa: CASSQVAVKGELFF
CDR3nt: TGTGCCAGCAGCCAAGTGGCAGTCAAAGGGGAGCTGTTTTTT

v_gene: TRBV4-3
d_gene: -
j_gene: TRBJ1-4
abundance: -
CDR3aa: CASSQSTAEKLFF
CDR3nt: TGCGCCAGCAGCCAATCTACAGCTGAAAAACTGTTTTTT

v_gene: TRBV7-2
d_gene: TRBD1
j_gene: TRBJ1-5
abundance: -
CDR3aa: CASSSTGTGGNQPQHF
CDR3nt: TGTGCCAGCAGCTCGACTGGGACAGGGGGGAATCAGCCCCAGCATTTT

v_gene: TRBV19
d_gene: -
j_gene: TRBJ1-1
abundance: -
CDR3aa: CASSIAAGTTEAFF
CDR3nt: TGTGCCAGTAGTATAGCGGCAGGCACCACTGAAGCTTTCTTT

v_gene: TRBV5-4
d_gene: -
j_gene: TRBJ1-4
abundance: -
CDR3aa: CASSSEGSTNEKLFF
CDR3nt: TGTGCCAGCAGCTCGGAGGGGTCTACTAATGAAAAACTGTTTTTT

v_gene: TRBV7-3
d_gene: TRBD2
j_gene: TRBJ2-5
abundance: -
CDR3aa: CASSLQAGDWETQYF
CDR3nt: TGTGCCAGCAGCTTACAAGCGGGAGATTGGGAGACCCAGTACTTC

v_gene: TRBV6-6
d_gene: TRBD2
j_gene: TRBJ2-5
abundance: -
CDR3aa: CASCLAGSETQYF
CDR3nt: TGTGCCAGCTGCCTAGCGGGTAGTGAGACCCAGTACTTC

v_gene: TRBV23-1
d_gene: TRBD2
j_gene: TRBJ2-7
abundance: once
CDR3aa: CASSLSGEPSKRVYEQYF
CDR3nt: TGCGCCAGCAGTCTAAGCGGGGAGCCAAGCAAAAGGGTCTACGAGCAGTACTTC

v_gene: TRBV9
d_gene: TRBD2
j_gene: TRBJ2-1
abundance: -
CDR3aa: CASSVASGVYNEQFF
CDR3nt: TGTGCCAGCAGCGTAGCTAGCGGGGTTTACAATGAGCAGTTCTTC

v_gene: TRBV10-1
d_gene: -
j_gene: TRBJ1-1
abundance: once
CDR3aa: CASSEAGVTEAFF
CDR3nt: TGCGCCAGCAGTGAAGCCGGGGTGACTGAAGCTTTCTTT

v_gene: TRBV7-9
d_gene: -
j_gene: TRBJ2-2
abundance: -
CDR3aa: CASSSRTGELFF
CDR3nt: TGTGCCAGCAGCTCCAGAACCGGGGAGCTGTTTTTT

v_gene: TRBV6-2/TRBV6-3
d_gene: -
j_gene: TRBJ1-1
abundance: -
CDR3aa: CASSPNRVSKAFF
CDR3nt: TGTGCCAGCAGCCCCAACCGGGTTTCTAAAGCTTTCTTT

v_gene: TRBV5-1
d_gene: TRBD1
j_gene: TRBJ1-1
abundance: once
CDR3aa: CASSPGQGDTEAFF
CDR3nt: TGCGCCAGCAGCCCTGGACAGGGAGACACTGAAGCTTTCTTT

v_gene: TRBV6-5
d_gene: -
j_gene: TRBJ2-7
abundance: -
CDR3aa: CASRKQVSYEQYF
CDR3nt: TGTGCCAGCAGGAAGCAGGTATCCTACGAGCAGTACTTC